This T cell receptor beta chain was obtained from a study of cytomegalovirus exposure and HLA in healthy donors. The CDR3 loop spans 12 amino acids. CDR1 SGDLS and CDR2 YYNGEE come from the germline V gene. Trimming left V 0 bases short and J 7 bases short, with 4 bases between. Primers included in the PCR were 60 Vbeta and 13 Jbeta primers. Sequencing was performed with immunoSEQ multiplex PCR; in TCRdb, only in-frame clones are kept and a portion is missing. The profile shows approximately 120,000 clones, 70% to 80% of them singletons. This clone was found a few times. The sequenced sample was PBMCs. The J gene is TRBJ2-2, the V gene TRBV9; no clear D. The TCR originated in a man aged 50 to 59 in good health and CMV-seronegative. CDR3 in DNA: TGTGCCAGCAGCGTAGGGAGCGGGGAGCTGTTTTTT. Protein: CASSVGSGELFF.